This TCR beta chain is from a study of a mutant IDH1 vaccine in newly diagnosed glioma (dated by TCRdb to about 2021). Describing the broader study: Vaccination began 4-6 weeks after radiotherapy alone, or alongside temozolomide cycles in the chemotherapy-containing groups. Of the approximately 32 treated patients, approximately 62% were male and around 40% were female, and the mean age was 40.4 years. Prior to enrollment, patients had been given standard therapy consisting of radiotherapy alone, temozolomide alone, or radiochemotherapy with temozolomide, with the combination given to most patients. The week-35 safety follow-up was designated visit V12, and the week-47 end of study was designated visit V13. Peripheral blood was collected at six visits: V03 (baseline), V05, V07, V10, V12 and V13. Longitudinal TCRB deep sequencing was performed for about two dozen treated patients wherever samples were available for exploratory analyses.

Via the germline V gene, CDR1 is SGHRS and CDR2 YFSETQ. Its CDR3 holds 12 amino acids, cysteine through phenylalanine. The DNA shown is the 36-base CDR3, in frame from base 1. V is clipped by 1 base and J by 2 bases, and the sequence between their germline boundaries is 0 bases long. Receptors were amplified or captured by the immunoSEQ multiplex PCR assay. The hsTCRB Kit was used according to the manufacturer's protocol to amplify rearranged TCR beta chain sequences. TCRB libraries were sequenced on an Illumina MiSeq. The published analysis was carried out like this. The proprietary platform of the kit vendor was used for demultiplexing, trimming and gene mapping. The clones in this table, taken by TCRdb from immuneACCESS, are in-frame only. Not every clone is retained; where verified, under half of the shortfall comes from an unresolved V gene, and the cause of the rest is unknown. The V and J calls and clone size come from that table; D and trimming were worked out from the DNA. The sample table records over 65,000 clones; roughly 84% of these occur just once. The leading ten clones occupy approximately 12% of the sample.

This sample's time point label indicates: week 35, safety follow-up. Each vaccine dose, consisting of 300 ug of a 20-mer mutant IDH1 peptide in Montanide, was administered subcutaneously with topical imiquimod. Patients received eight vaccinations in weeks 1, 3, 5, 7, 11, 15, 19 and 23, corresponding to visits V03 through V10. Donors had newly diagnosed WHO grade 3 or 4 IDH1-mutant astrocytomas with loss of nuclear ATRX. The samples were drawn from NOA16, a multicentre, single-arm, open-label phase I trial in Germany that tested a mutant IDH1 peptide vaccine in humans for the first time. Genomic DNA for TCRB sequencing was isolated from EDTA blood with the DNeasy Blood and Tissue Kit. Beyond this particular receptor, the publication reports: Pseudoprogression seemed to be unrelated to changes in the top peripheral T cell clonotypes found by TCRB sequencing. The authors stated that sample limitations prevented analyses of patient blood samples from being reproduced. Vaccine-induced immune responses across multiple MHC alleles were detected in over 85% of patients. Selection of PBMC samples for TCRB deep sequencing was based on availability.

This clone was detected a few times. This receptor's antigen is unknown. Per-base qualities were not stored, and no clone one base away is much larger. The chain joins TRBV5-1 to TRBJ2-2, with no reliable assignment of the D segment. The receptor's source is a man aged 18 to 29 with glioma. The sequencing used PBMCs, collected from a glioma patient whose treatment included an IDH1 peptide vaccine. The CDR3 protein is CASSLNTGELFF. At the DNA level, the sequence is TGCGCCAGCAGCTTGAACACCGGGGAGCTGTTTTTT. Beyond the CDR3, the reference TRBV5-1 and TRBJ2-2 genes provide the residues; the full variable domain reads: KAGVTQTPRYLIKTRGQQVTLSCSPISGHRSVSWYQQTPGQGLQFLFEYFSETQRNKGNFPGRFSGRQFSNSRSEMNVSTLELGDSALYLCASSLNTGELFFGEGSRLTVL.